This entry lists 15 T cell receptor beta chains sequenced from one sample in a study of blood T cell repertoires in COVID-19. The data were produced by immunoSEQ multiplex PCR, yet TCRdb's version contains in-frame clones alone and is incomplete. The sample holds fewer than 150,000 clones, around 73% seen once. Sequencing was performed on peripheral blood. The receptors originated from a man in his fifties or sixties who had recovered from COVID-19.

This clone was counted between two and nine times. CDR3 residues: CASSPPRTGGYTF. CDR3 in DNA: TGTGCCAGCAGCCCCCCCAGGACAGGTGGCTACACCTTC. The chain is built from TRBV5-6 and TRBJ1-2; 7 nucleotides agree with TRBD1. CDR3 length: 13 amino acids. CDR1 and CDR2 from the germline V gene are SGHDT and YYEEEE. J was trimmed by 7 bases and V by 4 bases; bases with no gene match: 7.

V is TRBV5-1 and J is TRBJ2-2; tentatively, D is TRBD1 (6 bases). The CDR3 totals 14 residues. Trimming cost V 3 bases and J 1 base, with 7 bases left between them. CDR1 SGHRS and CDR2 YFSETQ come from the germline V gene. CDR3 residues: CASSWGQNTGELFF. The CDR3 DNA is TGCGCCAGCAGCTGGGGACAGAACACCGGGGAGCTGTTTTTT.

The chain employs TRBV19 and TRBJ1-6; unclear D gene. The CDR3 has 14 residues. V was trimmed by 6 bases and J by 13 bases, leaving 19 bases between them. Germline CDR1 is LNHDA and CDR2 is SQIVND (reference sequence). CDR3 sequence: CASRNQAEVHPLHF. In DNA, the CDR3 is TGTGCCAGTAGGAACCAGGCTGAAGTACACCCCCTCCACTTT.

The table lists this clone with a count of one. This sequence joins TRBV2 and TRBJ2-5, with 12 bases lining up with TRBD2. The CDR3 extends over 15 amino acids. Germline V gives CDR1 SNHLY, CDR2 FYNNEI. Trimming removed 5 bases from V and 5 bases from J; junction bases left unmatched: 6. The CDR3 DNA reads TGTGCCAGCAGTCAGACTAGCGGGAGAACGGAGACCCAGTACTTC. It yields the protein CASSQTSGRTETQYF.

V and J are TRBV5-1 and TRBJ1-6; perhaps TRBD1 as D (5 bases). The length of the CDR3 is 16 residues. Trimming took off 1 base at V and 7 bases at J, with 15 bases between the two ends. Germline values: CDR1 SGHRS, CDR2 YFSETQ. The CDR3 reads CASSLSSGHSNSPLHF. CDR3 in DNA: TGCGCCAGCAGCTTGAGCTCCGGACACTCCAATTCACCCCTCCACTTT.

The chain couples TRBV4-3 to TRBJ2-7, with D possibly matching TRBD2 (6 bases). The CDR3 length is 16 residues. Trimming stripped 1 base from V and 3 bases from J, with 16 bases between. Germline V gene data show CDR1 as LGHNA and CDR2 as YSLEER. The chain's CDR3 is CASSQALEGFGYEQYF. The CDR3 DNA sequence: TGCGCCAGCAGCCAAGCACTGGAGGGCTTTGGCTACGAGCAGTACTTC.

Concerning this clone: This specimen includes other DNA sequences encoding the same CDR3. The V call is TRBV5-6, the J call TRBJ2-3; possible D gene TRBD2, 6 bases. This CDR3 region has 15 residues. Trimming left V 1 base short and J 0 bases short, with 9 bases between. In germline, CDR1 is SGHDT, CDR2 YYEEEE. CDR3 in DNA: TGTGCCAGCAGCTTGCTCGCGGGAAGCACAGATACGCAGTATTTT. Its translation: CASSLLAGSTDTQYF.

This chain uses TRBV12-3 or TRBV12-4 with TRBJ1-4; D unclear. The CDR3 has 13 amino acids. Trimming cost V 0 bases and J 8 bases, with 7 bases left between them. The CDR3 region has the DNA TGTGCCAGCAGTTTAGCGCGTAGCGAAAAACTGTTTTTT. Translating gives CASSLARSEKLFF.

A few counts support this clone. The rearrangement uses TRBV28 and TRBJ2-7, with TRBD2 identical over 9 bases. The length of the CDR3 is 16 residues. The V segment lost 3 bases and the J segment 2 bases; nucleotides outside the gene matches: 8. The germline gives CDR1 MDHEN, CDR2 SYDVKM. DNA of the CDR3: TGTGCCAGCAGTTTCTCGCTAGCGGGGCTAACCTACGAGCAGTACTTC. Translating it yields CASSFSLAGLTYEQYF.

The chain links TRBV5-4 to TRBJ1-2; D is possibly TRBD1 (5 bases). Germline V gene data show CDR1 as SGHNT and CDR2 as YYREEE (reference sequence). With 4 bases removed from V and 1 base from J, the gap between germline ends came to 11 bases. The CDR3 length is 14 residues. CDR3 DNA sequence: TGTGCCAGCAGCCTGGGGCAGATTAACTATGGCTACACCTTC. Translation: CASSLGQINYGYTF.

This rearrangement joins TRBV7-8 to TRBJ2-5, with a tentative D call TRBD2 (6 bases). The CDR3 sequence is 13 residues long. The V gene's germline CDR1 is SGHVS and CDR2 FQNEAQ. The ends were cut back, 5 bases at V and 1 base at J, with 8 bases in the middle. The CDR3 region is CASSSGPQETQYF. Here the CDR3 DNA reads TGTGCCAGCAGCAGCGGGCCCCAAGAGACCCAGTACTTC.

V is TRBV7-9 and J is TRBJ2-6; a weak D match, TRBD1 (6 bases). The CDR3 has 16 residues. Trimming cost V 5 bases and J 0 bases, with 11 bases left between them. Germline CDR1 and CDR2: SEHNR and FQNEAQ (reference sequence). The chain's CDR3 is CASSPGHLSGANVLTF. The CDR3 nucleotides read TGTGCCAGCAGCCCGGGACACCTCTCTGGGGCCAACGTCCTGACTTTC. Full variable domain (missing parts from reference TRBV7-9 and TRBJ2-6): DTGVSQNPRHKITKRGQNVTFRCDPISEHNRLYWYRQTLGQGPEFLTYFQNEAQLEKSRLLSDRFSAERPKGSFSTLEIQRTEQGDSAMYLCASSPGHLSGANVLTFGAGSRLTVL.

The chain joins TRBV7-2 to TRBJ1-1; TRBD1 is a possible D gene (5 bases). The CDR3 has 15 residues. Deletions cut 2 bases from V and 1 base from J, with 11 bases between. Per the germline V gene, CDR1 is SGHTA and CDR2 is FQGNSA. CDR3 in DNA: TGTGCCAGCAGCTTATTAGGGGAAGAGAACACTGAAGCTTTCTTT. Translation gives CASSLLGEENTEAFF.

The CDR3 region has the DNA TGCGCCAGCAGTTTACAGACAGGGGTACCAGATACGCAGTATTTT. Its translation is CASSLQTGVPDTQYF. The chain employs TRBV4-3 and TRBJ2-3; 8 nucleotides align to TRBD1. With V trimmed by 6 bases and J by 4 bases, 9 bases remained unmatched. Germline CDR1 is LGHNA and CDR2 is YSLEER. The CDR3 loop spans 15 amino acids.

Written as DNA, the CDR3 is TGTGCCACCAGCAGAGATAAGGGGACTACTGGAAACACCATATATTTT. This codes for CATSRDKGTTGNTIYF. The genes are TRBV15 and TRBJ1-3, with D perhaps matching TRBD1 (5 bases). CDR3 size: 16 residues. Germline V gives CDR1 LNHNV, CDR2 YYDKDF (reference sequence). The V and J ends lost 0 bases and 2 bases respectively, with 11 bases between them. The whole variable domain, filled in from reference TRBV15 and TRBJ1-3, reads DAMVIQNPRYQVTQFGKPVTLSCSQTLNHNVMYWYQQKSSQAPKLLFHYYDKDFNNEADTPDNFQSRRPNTSFCFLDIRSPGLGDTAMYLCATSRDKGTTGNTIYFGEGSWLTVV.